These T cell receptor beta chains were read from a single sample in a study of cytomegalovirus exposure and HLA in healthy donors. Repertoires were generated with immunoSEQ multiplex PCR, while TCRdb's copy carries only in-frame clones and drops some. The data show about 120,000 clones, nearly 65% seen once. Material: PBMCs. The origin of the receptors is a middle-aged man in good health and CMV-seropositive. CDR3s include the opening cysteine and the closing phenylalanine or tryptophan. A D gene is named only where the DNA matches it firmly. Some rows have no size entry. The others give once, few or many, or a class for an expanded clone.

TGTGCCAGCAGTTTACGGCGTTGGACAGCCGTCACTGAAGCTTTCTTT | CASSLRRWTAVTEAFF | TRBJ1-1 | 16 | - | - | TRBV27
TGTGCCAGCAGCCAAGGGTTAGGGAGATCCTACGAGCAGTACTTC | CASSQGLGRSYEQYF | TRBJ2-7 | 15 | - | few | TRBV5-4
TGTGCCAGCAGCTTGTTACTAGCGGGGGTATCAGATACGCAGTATTTT | CASSLLLAGVSDTQYF | TRBJ2-3 | 16 | TRBD2 | - | TRBV5-6
TGTGCCAGCAGCCCCCGTGACAGGGCCAGCCAAGAGACCCAGTACTTC | CASSPRDRASQETQYF | TRBJ2-5 | 16 | TRBD1 | - | TRBV9
TGTGCCAGCAGCGTATTCGCGGGAGGGCCGAATACGCAGTATTTT | CASSVFAGGPNTQYF | TRBJ2-3 | 15 | TRBD2 | once | TRBV9
TGTGCCAGCAGCCAAGTCCGGGACAGCTATGGCTACACCTTC | CASSQVRDSYGYTF | TRBJ1-2 | 14 | TRBD1 | - | TRBV4-2
TGTGCCAGCAGCCAAGTTGGTCAGGCTCCTAACTATGGCTACACCTTC | CASSQVGQAPNYGYTF | TRBJ1-2 | 16 | - | - | TRBV4-2
TGTGCCAGCAGCGTAGGTCTAGCGGCGGAGACCCAGTACTTC | CASSVGLAAETQYF | TRBJ2-5 | 14 | TRBD2 | - | TRBV9
TGTGCCAGCAGTCGGACTACAGCCTATGGCTACACCTTC | CASSRTTAYGYTF | TRBJ1-2 | 13 | - | - | TRBV28
TGCAGCGTTTCTACAGGGCTCAATCAGCCCCAGCATTTT | CSVSTGLNQPQHF | TRBJ1-5 | 13 | - | - | TRBV29-1
TGTGCCAGCAGTTCGGGACTCAATCAGCCCCAGCATTTT | CASSSGLNQPQHF | TRBJ1-5 | 13 | - | - | TRBV28
TGTGCCAGCAGTGCCGAAACAGGGACCTATGGCTACACCTTC | CASSAETGTYGYTF | TRBJ1-2 | 14 | - | - | TRBV2
TGCGCCAGCAGCCACCGTGTAGGGGGTGACTACGAGCAGTACTTC | CASSHRVGGDYEQYF | TRBJ2-7 | 15 | - | - | TRBV4-3
TGTGCCAGCAGTACAGGGCTTACCTACGAGCAGTACTTC | CASSTGLTYEQYF | TRBJ2-7 | 13 | - | once | TRBV2
TGTGCCAGCAGCTTTGGAGTCCAAGAGACCCAGTACTTC | CASSFGVQETQYF | TRBJ2-5 | 13 | - | - | TRBV5-6
TGTGCCAGCAGCGGGGAGAGTGATCGGAGGGGCGAGCAGTACTTC | CASSGESDRRGEQYF | TRBJ2-7 | 15 | - | - | TRBV5-4
TGTGCCAGCAGCCTCAGGGGTGATTATTGGAACAATGAGCAGTTCTTC | CASSLRGDYWNNEQFF | TRBJ2-1 | 16 | - | few | TRBV7-3
TGTGCCAGCAGCCCGGGGTCGCAAGAGACCCAGTACTTC | CASSPGSQETQYF | TRBJ2-5 | 13 | - | - | TRBV7-9
TGTGCCAGCAGTGAGGAAACGAGGTTGGAGACCCAGTACTTC | CASSEETRLETQYF | TRBJ2-5 | 14 | - | - | TRBV6-5
TGTGCCAGCAGCTTGTCTCTAGCGGGAGCTTTCTCTCGCGAGCAGTACTTC | CASSLSLAGAFSREQYF | TRBJ2-7 | 17 | TRBD2 | few | TRBV7-2
TGTGCCAGCAGCCACAAGGTGCGGGACAGACAAAATGAAAAACTGTTTTTT | CASSHKVRDRQNEKLFF | TRBJ1-4 | 17 | TRBD1 | - | TRBV7-8
TGTGCCAGTAGTAAACGGACAGGGCTGTTCTGGACTGAAGCTTTCTTT | CASSKRTGLFWTEAFF | TRBJ1-1 | 16 | TRBD1 | - | TRBV19
TGTGCCAGCAGTTTCCACTTAGCGGGAGACACAGATACGCAGTATTTT | CASSFHLAGDTDTQYF | TRBJ2-3 | 16 | TRBD2 | - | TRBV28
TGTGCCAGCAGTGATACGGGAGTTGGGAATACGCAGTATTTT | CASSDTGVGNTQYF | TRBJ2-3 | 14 | - | few | TRBV6-6
TGCGCCAGCAGTTTAGGCCCCGGGACATACGAGCAGTACTTC | CASSLGPGTYEQYF | TRBJ2-7 | 14 | - | - | TRBV4-1
TGTGCCAGCAGTATAGCGGGGGGCCGTACCGGGGAGCTGTTTTTT | CASSIAGGRTGELFF | TRBJ2-2 | 15 | TRBD2 | - | TRBV6-1
TGTGCTAGTGCCCTGGACAGCCCCTATGGCTACACCTTC | CASALDSPYGYTF | TRBJ1-2 | 13 | - | - | TRBV12-5
TGTGCCAGCAGCTCCCTAGCGGGGGTCAGGGGAGATACGCAGTATTTT | CASSSLAGVRGDTQYF | TRBJ2-3 | 16 | TRBD2 | - | TRBV7-3
TGTGCCAGCAGTGAGAGTGGGAGCGGGGTCGCTAGCACAGATACGCAGTATTTT | CASSESGSGVASTDTQYF | TRBJ2-3 | 18 | TRBD2 | - | TRBV6-1
TGTGCCAGCAGCTTAGCTGGGACAGGCTACTACGAGCAGTACTTC | CASSLAGTGYYEQYF | TRBJ2-7 | 15 | TRBD1 | few | TRBV7-8
TGTGCCAGCAATATCCGGGACTCCGACAATGAGCAGTTCTTC | CASNIRDSDNEQFF | TRBJ2-1 | 14 | - | - | TRBV2
TGTGCCATCAGTGTGGACAGGGGCTACGAGCAGTACTTC | CAISVDRGYEQYF | TRBJ2-7 | 13 | TRBD1 | once | TRBV10-3
TGTGCCAGCAGCAACCTAGCGGTTGACAATGAGCAGTTCTTC | CASSNLAVDNEQFF | TRBJ2-1 | 14 | TRBD2 | - | TRBV7-9
TGTGCCAGTAGTATTGGACTCTACAATGAGCAGTTCTTC | CASSIGLYNEQFF | TRBJ2-1 | 13 | - | few | TRBV19
TGTGCCAGCAGCTTAGACCTAATAGCGGATCTCACCGGGGAGCTGTTTTTT | CASSLDLIADLTGELFF | TRBJ2-2 | 17 | - | - | TRBV7-8
TGTGCCATCAGTGAAGGACAGTTAACCTACGAGCAGTACTTC | CAISEGQLTYEQYF | TRBJ2-7 | 14 | - | few | TRBV10-3
TGTGCCAGCAGCACCGCAGGGGGCAAGGGCGAAAAACTGTTTTTT | CASSTAGGKGEKLFF | TRBJ1-4 | 15 | TRBD1 | few | TRBV11-2
TGCGCCAGCAGCCAAGATTGGGCGGGGGTGGAAGATACGCAGTATTTT | CASSQDWAGVEDTQYF | TRBJ2-3 | 16 | TRBD2 | - | TRBV4-1
TGTGCCAGCAACTCGGGTTACGAGCAGTACTTC | CASNSGYEQYF | TRBJ2-7 | 11 | - | - | TRBV5-4
TGTGCCAGCAGTGATTACGGCAGGGGGTATGGCTACACCTTC | CASSDYGRGYGYTF | TRBJ1-2 | 14 | TRBD1 | - | TRBV6-4
TGTGCCAGCAGTCTGGGGACAGGGCTCTACGAGCAGTACTTC | CASSLGTGLYEQYF | TRBJ2-7 | 14 | TRBD1 | - | TRBV25-1